The 9 T cell receptor beta chains listed next were all sequenced from one sample in a study of siplizumab effects on memory and regulatory T cells. These receptors are not linked to any known antigen. Assay: immunoSEQ multiplex PCR; the TCRdb copy retains only in-frame clones and omits some. The sample has around 9,500 clones; roughly two fifths are singletons. An approximately 6-day coculture at 37°C was performed with the mixed lymphocyte reaction cells. Sequencing input: CFSE-low (dividing) CD4+ T cells sorted from an allogeneic mixed lymphocyte reaction. The receptor source for this set is a human donor in good health; the cells came from an allogeneic mixed lymphocyte reaction.

V gene TRBV5-1 combines with J gene TRBJ1-3, with 8 bases lining up with TRBD1. The CDR3 covers 14 residues. CDR1 is SGHRS, CDR2 YFSETQ, per germline. Trimming at V came to 2 bases and at J to 3 bases, leaving 1 base not matched to a gene. The CDR3 here is CASSFGQGGNTIYF. The CDR3 DNA reads as TGCGCCAGCAGCTTTGGACAGGGTGGAAACACCATATATTTT.

This rearrangement joins TRBV2 to TRBJ2-1, with 7 nucleotides matching TRBD2. The CDR3 covers 14 residues. Looked up from germline, CDR1 is SNHLY and CDR2 is FYNNEI. The J segment lost 6 bases and the V segment lost 8 bases, leaving 10 bases of the junction unmatched. The CDR3 region is CASRTREEANEQFF. CDR3 in DNA: TGTGCCAGCCGAACCCGGGAGGAGGCCAATGAGCAGTTCTTC.

The rearrangement joins TRBV30 to TRBJ1-2, with a possible D match to TRBD1 (5 bases). Germline-derived CDR1 and CDR2 are GTSNPN and SVGIG (reference sequence). Trimming pared 0 bases from V and 0 bases from J, leaving 11 bases between. This CDR3 region has 15 residues. The chain's CDR3 is CAWSVLPGSNYGYTF. The CDR3 DNA sequence: TGTGCCTGGAGTGTACTACCAGGGTCTAACTATGGCTACACCTTC.

The chain links TRBV10-3 to TRBJ2-1; TRBD2 aligns across 8 bases. In germline, CDR1 is ENHRY, CDR2 SYGVKD. CDR3 length equals 15 residues. The J segment lost 8 bases and the V segment lost 6 bases, leaving 12 bases of the junction unmatched. Here the CDR3 reads CAIRERPGGSDEQFF. The CDR3 DNA reads as TGTGCCATCAGGGAGAGACCGGGAGGGAGTGATGAGCAGTTCTTC.

The chain uses TRBV5-1 and TRBJ2-3, with D possibly matching TRBD2 (6 bases). V dropped 5 bases and J dropped 5 bases, with 12 bases sitting between them. This CDR3 region has 13 residues. Germline loops: CDR1 SGHRS, CDR2 YFSETQ. CDR3 bases: TGCGCCAGCAGACCGGGAGCTATAGATACGCAGTATTTT. Amino acid sequence: CASRPGAIDTQYF.

The genes are TRBV6-5 and TRBJ2-5; D is perhaps TRBD1 (7 bases). The CDR3 consists of 15 residues. V gave up 6 bases and J gave up 2 bases, with 16 bases separating them. Germline V lookup: CDR1 MNHEY, CDR2 SVGAGI. DNA for the CDR3: TGTGCCAGCAGGGCGCGGGACAGCCGGCAAGAGACCCAGTACTTC. Amino acids: CASRARDSRQETQYF.

By sample share, this clone is medium-sized. The chain joins TRBV19 to TRBJ1-2, with D uncertain. The CDR3 totals 13 residues. V was pared by 5 bases and J by 3 bases, with 10 bases between. Germline values: CDR1 LNHDA, CDR2 SQIVND (reference sequence). The CDR3 DNA reads TGTGCCAGTAGTCCTAAGGGAGACTATGGCTACACCTTC. This encodes CASSPKGDYGYTF.

This chain links TRBV7-9 with TRBJ2-2; 11 bases fit TRBD1. This CDR3 spans 17 amino acids. The trim removed 1 base at V and 5 bases at J, leaving 6 bases unmatched. Germline-derived CDR1 and CDR2 are SEHNR and FQNEAQ (reference sequence). The chain's CDR3 is CASSLVWTGGRTGELFF. The CDR3, as DNA: TGTGCCAGCAGCTTAGTGTGGACAGGGGGCAGGACCGGGGAGCTGTTTTTT.

Only a few counts were recorded for this clone. The chain has TRBV7-9 and TRBJ2-5; 11 bases are shared with TRBD2. V gave up 5 bases and J gave up 7 bases; unmatched junction bases: 12. From germline, CDR1 is SEHNR and CDR2 FQNEAQ (reference sequence). The CDR3 sequence is 16 residues long. The CDR3, as DNA: TGTGCCAGCAGCCCAAGACTAGCGGGGACCGCCGGGACCCAGTACTTC. Amino acids: CASSPRLAGTAGTQYF.